A selection of T cell receptor beta chains follows, all from one sample in a study of Graves' ophthalmopathy and Graves' hyperthyroidism. MiXCR, run by TCRdb on the multiplex PCR reads, gives a single entry per CDR3 protein. The repertoire includes about 640,000 distinct CDR3 sequences, about 40% of them detected once, and 3% to 4% sits in the top ten. Sequenced sample: peripheral blood. All receptors come from an adult man with Graves' ophthalmopathy. The CDR3 runs from the conserved cysteine through the conserved F or W. The D gene is left open where the match is weak. Not all rows give a size; the values are once, few, many and, for expanded clones, a class.

d_gene: -; v_gene: TRBV7-2; j_gene: TRBJ1-1; abundance: -; CDR3aa: CASSFFTSGDTEAFF; CDR3nt: TGTGCCAGCAGCTTCTTTACTAGCGGGGACACTGAAGCTTTCTTT
d_gene: -; v_gene: TRBV4-3; j_gene: TRBJ1-4; abundance: few; CDR3aa: CASSQDLRGGNEKLFF; CDR3nt: TGCGCCAGCAGCCAAGATCTGAGGGGAGGTAATGAAAAACTGTTTTTT
d_gene: TRBD1; v_gene: TRBV7-8; j_gene: TRBJ1-6; abundance: many; CDR3aa: CASSLRDRGSPLHF; CDR3nt: TGTGCCAGCAGCTTAAGGGACAGGGGATCACCCCTCCACTTT
d_gene: TRBD1; v_gene: TRBV15; j_gene: TRBJ1-5; abundance: -; CDR3aa: CATSRPTGEGNQPQHF; CDR3nt: TGTGCCACCAGCAGACCGACAGGGGAAGGCAATCAGCCCCAGCATTTT
d_gene: -; v_gene: TRBV11-2; j_gene: TRBJ2-5; abundance: many; CDR3aa: CASSLDSRGETQYF; CDR3nt: TGTGCCAGCAGCTTAGATTCGAGGGGGGAGACCCAGTACTTC
d_gene: TRBD1; v_gene: TRBV29-1; j_gene: TRBJ1-4; abundance: -; CDR3aa: CSLRTGEKLFF; CDR3nt: TGCAGCCTTCGGACAGGGGAAAAACTGTTTTTT
d_gene: -; v_gene: TRBV7-2; j_gene: TRBJ1-5; abundance: many; CDR3aa: CASSLALGYSNQPQHF; CDR3nt: TGTGCCAGCAGCTTAGCATTAGGTTATAGCAATCAGCCCCAGCATTTT
d_gene: TRBD1; v_gene: TRBV7-3; j_gene: TRBJ1-5; abundance: many; CDR3aa: CASSPRETGRKLGNQPQHF; CDR3nt: TGTGCCAGCAGCCCGAGGGAGACAGGGAGGAAGTTGGGCAATCAGCCCCAGCATTTT
d_gene: TRBD1; v_gene: TRBV4-2; j_gene: TRBJ1-2; abundance: -; CDR3aa: CASSPRQGTGTGYTF; CDR3nt: TGTGCCAGCAGCCCCCGACAGGGGACGGGCACTGGCTACACCTTC
d_gene: -; v_gene: TRBV30; j_gene: TRBJ1-2; abundance: -; CDR3aa: CAWSALAGEAYTF; CDR3nt: TGTGCCTGGAGTGCCCTTGCGGGGGAAGCCTACACCTTC
d_gene: -; v_gene: TRBV5-6; j_gene: TRBJ1-1; abundance: -; CDR3aa: CASSQGTVINTEAFF; CDR3nt: TGTGCCAGCAGCCAAGGGACGGTTATAAACACTGAAGCTTTCTTT
d_gene: -; v_gene: TRBV6-6; j_gene: TRBJ2-7; abundance: many; CDR3aa: CASSYSGGFYEQYF; CDR3nt: TGTGCCAGCAGTTACTCGGGCGGGTTCTACGAGCAGTACTTC
d_gene: -; v_gene: TRBV19; j_gene: TRBJ1-4; abundance: many; CDR3aa: CATRTTRLFF; CDR3nt: TGTGCCACCCGGACAACGCGACTGTTTTTT
d_gene: TRBD2; v_gene: TRBV7-8; j_gene: TRBJ2-2; abundance: many; CDR3aa: CASSFTGTSGSTTGELFF; CDR3nt: TGTGCCAGCAGCTTCACCGGGACTAGCGGGAGTACCACCGGGGAGCTGTTTTTT
d_gene: -; v_gene: TRBV19; j_gene: TRBJ1-5; abundance: many; CDR3aa: CASSPYRVSNQPQHF; CDR3nt: TGTGCCAGTAGCCCCTACAGGGTGAGCAATCAGCCCCAGCATTTT
d_gene: TRBD1; v_gene: TRBV25-1; j_gene: TRBJ1-1; abundance: many; CDR3aa: CASRAGTGRTEAFF; CDR3nt: TGTGCCAGCAGAGCCGGGACAGGGAGAACTGAAGCTTTCTTT
d_gene: TRBD1; v_gene: TRBV5-1; j_gene: TRBJ2-2; abundance: -; CDR3aa: CASSRQGLGTGELLF; CDR3nt: TGTGCCAGCAGCCGACAGGGCCTTGGCACCGGGGAGCTGCTTTTT
d_gene: TRBD2; v_gene: TRBV20-1; j_gene: TRBJ2-3; abundance: -; CDR3aa: CSARDGAGGLADTQYF; CDR3nt: TGCAGTGCTAGAGATGGGGCGGGAGGGTTGGCAGATACGCAGTATTTT
d_gene: TRBD2; v_gene: TRBV6-6; j_gene: TRBJ2-7; abundance: few; CDR3aa: CASSEEIAGGNEQYF; CDR3nt: TGTGCCAGCAGTGAAGAGATAGCGGGAGGCAACGAGCAGTACTTC
d_gene: -; v_gene: TRBV6-1; j_gene: TRBJ1-1; abundance: once; CDR3aa: CASRGDWATEAFF; CDR3nt: TGTGCCAGCAGGGGGGACTGGGCCACTGAAGCTTTCTTT
d_gene: -; v_gene: TRBV6-6; j_gene: TRBJ2-5; abundance: many; CDR3aa: CASSYSRRFQETQYF; CDR3nt: TGTGCCAGCAGTTACTCGAGGCGGTTCCAAGAGACCCAGTACTTC
d_gene: -; v_gene: TRBV9; j_gene: TRBJ2-7; abundance: -; CDR3aa: CASSPGARGLTHTYEQYF; CDR3nt: TGTGCCAGCAGCCCGGGAGCCCGGGGGCTCACCCACACCTACGAGCAGTACTTC
d_gene: -; v_gene: TRBV7-9; j_gene: TRBJ2-5; abundance: -; CDR3aa: CASSSNAGTEETQYF; CDR3nt: TGTGCCAGCAGCTCAAATGCTGGCACTGAAGAGACCCAGTACTTC
d_gene: -; v_gene: TRBV24-1; j_gene: TRBJ2-5; abundance: many; CDR3aa: CATSDGGETQYF; CDR3nt: TGTGCCACCAGTGATGGGGGGGAGACCCAGTACTTC
d_gene: TRBD1; v_gene: TRBV14; j_gene: TRBJ2-6; abundance: many; CDR3aa: CASSRDRANVLTF; CDR3nt: TGTGCCAGCAGCCGTGACAGGGCGAACGTCCTGACTTTC
d_gene: -; v_gene: TRBV20-1; j_gene: TRBJ1-1; abundance: -; CDR3aa: CSARVVSGPGEAFF; CDR3nt: TGCAGTGCTAGAGTAGTATCGGGGCCCGGTGAAGCTTTCTTT
d_gene: TRBD1; v_gene: TRBV10-3; j_gene: TRBJ1-2; abundance: -; CDR3aa: CAITAGTGPNYGYTF; CDR3nt: TGTGCCATCACGGCAGGGACAGGGCCTAACTATGGCTACACCTTC
d_gene: -; v_gene: TRBV9; j_gene: TRBJ1-3; abundance: -; CDR3aa: CASSPRAVSSGNTIYF; CDR3nt: TGTGCCAGCAGCCCCCGGGCAGTCAGCTCTGGAAACACCATATATTTT
d_gene: -; v_gene: TRBV24-1; j_gene: TRBJ2-2; abundance: -; CDR3aa: CATSGGTPGELFF; CDR3nt: TGTGCCACCAGTGGTGGGACCCCCGGGGAGCTGTTTTTT
d_gene: -; v_gene: TRBV10-3; j_gene: TRBJ1-1; abundance: -; CDR3aa: CASSYEWNTEAFF; CDR3nt: TGTGCCAGCAGTTACGAATGGAACACTGAAGCTTTCTTT
d_gene: -; v_gene: TRBV7-3; j_gene: TRBJ1-1; abundance: -; CDR3aa: CARDQGTTEAFF; CDR3nt: TGTGCTAGAGATCAGGGTACGACTGAAGCTTTCTTT
d_gene: TRBD2; v_gene: TRBV2; j_gene: TRBJ2-7; abundance: -; CDR3aa: CASTRTSFTGEQYF; CDR3nt: TGTGCCAGCACTCGGACTAGTTTCACCGGGGAGCAGTACTTC
d_gene: -; v_gene: TRBV2; j_gene: TRBJ2-2; abundance: -; CDR3aa: CASSGDVNTGELSW; CDR3nt: TGTGCCAGCAGTGGGGACGTGAACACCGGGGAGCTGTCTTGG
d_gene: TRBD2; v_gene: TRBV2; j_gene: TRBJ2-2; abundance: many; CDR3aa: CASRALTSGYTGELFF; CDR3nt: TGTGCCAGCAGGGCCTTGACTAGCGGCTACACCGGGGAGCTGTTTTTT
d_gene: -; v_gene: TRBV6-2/TRBV6-3; j_gene: TRBJ1-2; abundance: many; CDR3aa: CASSSQGRSGYTF; CDR3nt: TGTGCCAGCAGTAGCCAGGGTAGGAGTGGCTACACCTTC
d_gene: TRBD1; v_gene: TRBV7-8; j_gene: TRBJ1-6; abundance: -; CDR3aa: CASSPGTAGSPLHF; CDR3nt: TGTGCCAGCAGCCCCGGGACAGCAGGTTCACCCCTCCACTTT
d_gene: TRBD1; v_gene: TRBV10-3; j_gene: TRBJ1-2; abundance: -; CDR3aa: CAISESWDRLYGYTF; CDR3nt: TGTGCCATCAGTGAGTCTTGGGACAGGCTCTATGGCTACACCTTC
d_gene: TRBD1; v_gene: TRBV20-1; j_gene: TRBJ1-5; abundance: many; CDR3aa: CSGGQGNQPQHF; CDR3nt: TGCAGTGGGGGACAGGGTAACCAGCCCCAGCATTTT
d_gene: -; v_gene: TRBV7-9; j_gene: TRBJ1-1; abundance: -; CDR3aa: CASSSPPGSDTEAFF; CDR3nt: TGTGCCAGCAGCTCACCACCGGGCAGCGACACTGAAGCTTTCTTT
d_gene: -; v_gene: TRBV7-9; j_gene: TRBJ1-4; abundance: many; CDR3aa: CASSLPHGINEKLFF; CDR3nt: TGTGCCAGCAGCTTACCACACGGGATAAATGAAAAACTGTTTTTT
d_gene: -; v_gene: TRBV2; j_gene: TRBJ1-6; abundance: many; CDR3aa: CASSRGGNSPLHF; CDR3nt: TGTGCCAGCAGCCGGGGAGGGAATTCACCCCTCCACTTT
d_gene: TRBD1; v_gene: TRBV7-2; j_gene: TRBJ2-2; abundance: -; CDR3aa: CASSHRGTGELFF; CDR3nt: TGTGCCAGCAGCCACAGGGGAACCGGGGAGCTGTTTTTT
d_gene: -; v_gene: TRBV9; j_gene: TRBJ2-5; abundance: many; CDR3aa: CASSAGPGPLETQYF; CDR3nt: TGTGCCAGCAGCGCCGGACCGGGGCCACTGGAGACCCAGTACTTC
d_gene: -; v_gene: TRBV9; j_gene: TRBJ2-2; abundance: few; CDR3aa: CASSVYRIPGQGNTGELFF; CDR3nt: TGTGCCAGCAGCGTATATCGTATTCCAGGTCAGGGTAACACCGGGGAGCTGTTTTTT
d_gene: TRBD1; v_gene: TRBV5-1; j_gene: TRBJ1-2; abundance: many; CDR3aa: CASSFDRVQYGYTF; CDR3nt: TGCGCCAGCAGCTTCGACAGGGTTCAATATGGCTACACCTTC
d_gene: -; v_gene: TRBV29-1; j_gene: TRBJ2-5; abundance: -; CDR3aa: CSAGRSGETQYF; CDR3nt: TGCAGCGCCGGAAGGTCGGGAGAGACCCAGTACTTC
d_gene: -; v_gene: TRBV19; j_gene: TRBJ1-4; abundance: -; CDR3aa: CASSRIPTNEKLFF; CDR3nt: TGTGCCAGTAGTCGAATACCAACTAATGAAAAACTGTTTTTT
d_gene: TRBD2; v_gene: TRBV19; j_gene: TRBJ2-7; abundance: many; CDR3aa: CASKPGLASGEQYF; CDR3nt: TGTGCCAGTAAGCCCGGACTAGCGTCTGGTGAGCAGTACTTC
d_gene: -; v_gene: TRBV29-1; j_gene: TRBJ2-6; abundance: -; CDR3aa: CSAPPGAGANVLTF; CDR3nt: TGCAGCGCCCCCCCCGGGGCCGGGGCCAACGTCCTGACTTTC
d_gene: TRBD2; v_gene: TRBV15; j_gene: TRBJ2-2; abundance: many; CDR3aa: CATSRDSGGRDTGELFF; CDR3nt: TGTGCCACCAGCAGAGATTCCGGCGGGAGGGACACCGGGGAGCTGTTTTTT
d_gene: -; v_gene: TRBV10-2; j_gene: TRBJ2-3; abundance: few; CDR3aa: CASKASTDTQYF; CDR3nt: TGCGCCAGCAAGGCTAGCACAGATACGCAGTATTTT